These 9 T cell receptor beta chains were all obtained from the same sample, sequenced in a study of vaccination effects on CD4 cells after COVID-19. The table came from immunoSEQ multiplex PCR; TCRdb's copy has only in-frame clones and leaves some out. The sample has tens of thousands of clones, 65% to 80% seen once. Ahead of sequencing, the ViraFEST assay grew antigen-specific CD4+ T cells using viral peptide pools. Having been cultured for around ten days, the cells underwent CD4+ T cell isolation. From March to December 2020, the person had a SARS-CoV-2 infection that was confirmed by PCR. No cognate antigen is known for these TCRs. This sample comprised CD4+ T cells from PBMCs cultured with HIV peptides, obtained before COVID-19 vaccination. Specified subset: HIV-1 Nef peptide pool negative control/reference culture. The receptors here all came from a human donor who had a prior SARS-CoV-2 infection.

The chain uses TRBV19 and TRBJ2-1; 7 bases are a match to TRBD2. V shed 4 bases, J shed 3 bases, and the junction held 15 bases outside the gene matches. Germline CDR1 is LNHDA and CDR2 is SQIVND (reference sequence). The length of the CDR3 is 18 residues. This CDR3 reads CASSKGSPGLPRYNEQFF. The DNA of the CDR3 is TGTGCCAGTAGTAAAGGGTCGCCGGGACTACCCCGCTACAATGAGCAGTTCTTC.

The chain carries TRBV5-1 and TRBJ1-1; no clear D gene. Per germline, CDR1 SGHRS and CDR2 YFSETQ. The CDR3 extends over 13 amino acids. Trimming left V 4 bases short and J 3 bases short, with 10 bases between. CDR3 sequence (DNA): TGCGCCAGCAGCGATGTAAGGTACACTGAAGCTTTCTTT. Translated, it gives CASSDVRYTEAFF. The full variable domain, its missing parts supplied by reference TRBV5-1 and TRBJ1-1, is KAGVTQTPRYLIKTRGQQVTLSCSPISGHRSVSWYQQTPGQGLQFLFEYFSETQRNKGNFPGRFSGRQFSNSRSEMNVSTLELGDSALYLCASSDVRYTEAFFGQGTRLTVV.

The chain carries TRBV9 and TRBJ2-2, with 7 bases aligning to TRBD1. CDR3 length equals 15 residues. CDR1 and CDR2 (germline): SGDLS, YYNGEE. J lost 1 base, V lost 4 bases, and 4 bases had no gene match. For the CDR3, the DNA is TGTGCCAGCAGCTCCCGGGACAGGAACACCGGGGAGCTGTTTTTT. It is translated as CASSSRDRNTGELFF. The full variable domain, in which reference TRBV9 and TRBJ2-2 provide the parts outside the CDR3, is DSGVTQTPKHLITATGQRVTLRCSPRSGDLSVYWYQQSLDQGLQFLIQYYNGEERAKGNILERFSAQQFPDLHSELNLSSLELGDSALYFCASSSRDRNTGELFFGEGSRLTVL.

As DNA, the CDR3 is TGTGCCAGCAGCGCCGAGAGGGTGGGAGCTTTCTTT. The encoded protein is CASSAERVGAFF. The rearrangement uses TRBV5-4 and TRBJ1-1; D uncertain. The V gene lost 4 bases and the J gene lost 10 bases, with 14 bases spanning the gap. Per the germline V gene, CDR1 is SGHNT and CDR2 is YYREEE (reference sequence). The CDR3 contains 12 residues.

The sample holds one count of this clone. The chain's CDR3 is CASSQELAGGKETQYF. The CDR3 region has the DNA TGTGCCAGCAGCCAAGAACTAGCGGGAGGGAAAGAGACCCAGTACTTC. V and J are TRBV3-1 (or the pseudogene TRBV3-2) and TRBJ2-5; 13 bases fit TRBD2. This CDR3 region has 16 residues. Losses at the gene ends were 0 bases for V and 3 bases for J; bases not matched to a gene: 1. Germline values: CDR1 LGHDT, CDR2 YNNKEL (reference sequence).

The V gene is TRBV9, the J gene TRBJ1-1; D remains unclear. The V and J ends lost 4 bases and 4 bases respectively, with 11 bases between them. Per the germline V gene, CDR1 is SGDLS and CDR2 is YYNGEE. The CDR3 consists of 13 residues. The CDR3 nucleotides are TGTGCCAGCAGCCCTGTAAGGAGCACTGAAGCTTTCTTT. Amino acid sequence: CASSPVRSTEAFF. The full variable domain, rest sourced from reference TRBV9 and TRBJ1-1, is DSGVTQTPKHLITATGQRVTLRCSPRSGDLSVYWYQQSLDQGLQFLIQYYNGEERAKGNILERFSAQQFPDLHSELNLSSLELGDSALYFCASSPVRSTEAFFGQGTRLTVV.

V gene TRBV6-2 or TRBV6-3 combines with J gene TRBJ2-3; TRBD2 matches 9 bases. Germline assignment: CDR1 MNHEY and CDR2 SVGEGT. CDR3 length: 19 residues. V shed 0 bases, J shed 0 bases, and the junction held 10 bases outside the gene matches. In nucleotides, the CDR3 is TGTGCCAGCAGTTACTCGATGAGTGAGACTAGCGGTAGCACAGATACGCAGTATTTT. This sequence encodes CASSYSMSETSGSTDTQYF.

The rearrangement joins TRBV2 to TRBJ2-1; D gene ambiguous. V was trimmed by 1 base and J by 8 bases, leaving 15 bases between them. The CDR3 is 15 residues long. CDR1 SNHLY and CDR2 FYNNEI come from the germline V gene. CDR3 DNA sequence: TGTGCCAGCAGTGAAGGGATGGGCAGCGTCCATGAGCAGTTCTTC. As protein: CASSEGMGSVHEQFF.

This clone appeared a single time. This chain joins TRBV11-2 and TRBJ2-3; tentative D call: TRBD1 (5 bases). V was cut by 7 bases and J by 2 bases, with 13 bases left in between. CDR3 length equals 14 residues. The germline gives CDR1 SGHAT, CDR2 FQNNGV. The CDR3 spells CASNLDTNTDTQYF. In DNA, the CDR3 is TGTGCCAGCAACCTGGACACCAACACAGATACGCAGTATTTT.